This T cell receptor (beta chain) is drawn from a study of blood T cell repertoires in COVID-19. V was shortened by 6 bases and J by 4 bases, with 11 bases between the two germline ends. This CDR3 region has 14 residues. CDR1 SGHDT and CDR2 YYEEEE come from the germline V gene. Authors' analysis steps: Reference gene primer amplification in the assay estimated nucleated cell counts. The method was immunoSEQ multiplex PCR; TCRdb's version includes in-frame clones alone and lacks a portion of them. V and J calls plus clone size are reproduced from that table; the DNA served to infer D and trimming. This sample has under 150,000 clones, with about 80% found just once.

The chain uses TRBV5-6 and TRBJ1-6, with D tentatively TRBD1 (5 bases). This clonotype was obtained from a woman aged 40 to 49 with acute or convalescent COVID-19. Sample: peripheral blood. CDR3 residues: CASTLRGYNSPLHF. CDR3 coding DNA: TGTGCCAGCACCCTAAGGGGATATAATTCACCCCTCCACTTT. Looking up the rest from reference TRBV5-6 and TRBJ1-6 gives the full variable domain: DAGVTQSPTHLIKTRGQQVTLRCSPKSGHDTVSWYQQALGQGPQFIFQYYEEEERQRGNFPDRFSGHQFPNYSSELNVNALLLGDSALYLCASTLRGYNSPLHFGNGTRLTVT.